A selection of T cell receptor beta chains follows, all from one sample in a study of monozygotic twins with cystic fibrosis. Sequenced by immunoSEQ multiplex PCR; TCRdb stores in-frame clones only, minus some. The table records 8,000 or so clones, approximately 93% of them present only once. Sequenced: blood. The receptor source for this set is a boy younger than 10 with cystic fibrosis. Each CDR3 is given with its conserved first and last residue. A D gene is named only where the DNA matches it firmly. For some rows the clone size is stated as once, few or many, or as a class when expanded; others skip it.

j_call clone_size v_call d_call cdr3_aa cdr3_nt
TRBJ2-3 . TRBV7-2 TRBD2 CASSFVAGGTWDTQYF TGTGCCAGCAGCTTCGTAGCGGGGGGGACATGGGATACGCAGTATTTT
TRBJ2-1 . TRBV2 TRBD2 CASSEAGLAGGPEQFF TGTGCCAGCAGTGAAGCCGGACTAGCGGGGGGCCCAGAGCAGTTCTTC
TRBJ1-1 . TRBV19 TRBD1 CASSIGQGPAEAFF TGTGCCAGTAGTATAGGACAGGGGCCGGCTGAAGCTTTCTTT
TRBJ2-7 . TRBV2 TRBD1 CASDRGPYEQYF TGTGCCAGCGACAGGGGCCCCTACGAGCAGTACTTC
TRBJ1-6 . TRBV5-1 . CASSFSESYNSPLHF TGCGCCAGCAGCTTTTCGGAGTCCTATAATTCACCCCTCCACTTT
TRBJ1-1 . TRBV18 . CASSLSKSTEAFF TGTGCCAGCTCACTCTCGAAGTCCACTGAAGCTTTCTTT
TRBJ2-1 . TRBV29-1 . CSVVEGSYNEQFF TGCAGCGTTGTTGAGGGTTCCTACAATGAGCAGTTCTTC
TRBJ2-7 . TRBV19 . CASSVGPDSSYEQYF TGTGCCAGTAGTGTCGGTCCGGACAGTTCCTACGAGCAGTACTTC
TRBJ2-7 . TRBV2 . CASSLSYEQYF TGTGCCAGCAGCTTGAGCTACGAGCAGTACTTC
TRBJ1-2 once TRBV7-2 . CASSARRGGLYGYTF TGTGCCAGCAGCGCCCGACGCGGCGGGCTCTATGGCTACACCTTC
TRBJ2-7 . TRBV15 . CATSRDVRERGPTYEQYF TGTGCCACCAGCAGAGATGTAAGGGAAAGAGGGCCTACCTACGAGCAGTACTTC
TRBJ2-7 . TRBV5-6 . CASSWGDNSYEQYF TGTGCCAGCAGCTGGGGGGACAACTCCTACGAGCAGTACTTC
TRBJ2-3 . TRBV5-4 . CASSSDGGAYHTQYF TGTGCCAGCAGCTCGGACGGGGGAGCCTATCATACGCAGTATTTT
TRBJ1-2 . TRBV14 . CASSQDLYYGYTF TGTGCCAGCAGCCAAGATCTATACTATGGCTACACCTTC
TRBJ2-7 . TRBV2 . CASSEAPDYYEQYF TGTGCCAGCAGTGAAGCCCCGGATTACTACGAGCAGTACTTC